The source of this TCR beta chain is a study of tumor and adjacent non-tumor tissue in lung cancer. The library came from three nested PCR rounds adapted from ARM-PCR protocols. TCRdb re-derived calls from the multiplex PCR reads in MiXCR, one entry per CDR3 protein. The sample includes 90,000 to 130,000 distinct CDR3 sequences, 84% of them seen just once. Note on this clonotype: Here the CDR3 omits its conserved ending phenylalanine or tryptophan, so a read error is the likely source.

The CDR3 loop spans 17 amino acids. Germline-derived CDR1 and CDR2 are MNHEY and SVGAGI. No cell sorting was done before RNA was extracted from the tissue. This chain uses TRBV6-5 with TRBJ2-6; 11 nucleotides match TRBD1. This clonotype was sampled from a man aged 65 to 85 with non-small cell lung cancer. Sequencing was performed on lung tumor tissue. The CDR3 protein is CVSSSGTGGSGANVLTV. For the CDR3, the DNA is TGTGTCAGCAGTTCCGGGACAGGGGGCTCTGGGGCCAACGTCCTGACTGTC.